Listed below are T cell receptor beta chains from one sample, sequenced in a study of glioma-infiltrating T cells after dendritic cell vaccination. The protocol was immunoSEQ multiplex PCR, while the TCRdb copy is restricted to in-frame clones and leaves out a portion. This sample has about 46,000 clones, with 89% found just once. Sequences were derived from blood, sampled after dendritic cell vaccination. Receptor source: a human donor with glioblastoma. CDR3s include the opening cysteine and the closing phenylalanine or tryptophan. D genes are given only for firm matches. For some rows the clone size is stated as once, few or many, or as a class when expanded; others skip it.

j_gene | v_gene | d_gene | abundance | CDR3aa | CDR3nt
TRBJ2-7 | TRBV6-1 | - | - | CASSEFVGVHEQYF | TGTGCCAGCAGTGAATTCGTCGGTGTCCACGAGCAGTACTTC
TRBJ2-1 | TRBV9 | TRBD2 | - | CASSAGGEGTGSYNEQFF | TGTGCCAGCAGCGCAGGAGGGGAGGGGACGGGCTCCTACAATGAGCAGTTCTTC
TRBJ2-3 | TRBV9 | TRBD2 | - | CASSATSGRATVSTDTQYF | TGTGCCAGCAGCGCGACTAGCGGGAGGGCCACCGTTAGCACAGATACGCAGTATTTT
TRBJ1-3 | TRBV10-3 | - | - | CAISESAGGSGNTIYF | TGTGCCATCAGTGAGTCAGCCGGGGGCTCTGGAAACACCATATATTTT
TRBJ2-7 | TRBV27 | TRBD2 | - | CASSFSGNYEQYF | TGTGCCAGCAGTTTTAGCGGGAACTACGAGCAGTACTTC
TRBJ2-3 | TRBV4-1 | TRBD2 | - | CASSQVLAGAGSDTQYF | TGCGCCAGCAGCCAAGTGTTAGCGGGAGCTGGATCGGATACGCAGTATTTT
TRBJ2-4 | TRBV4-1 | - | - | CASSQDPQVVDIQYF | TGCGCCAGCAGCCAAGATCCCCAGGTCGTTGACATTCAGTACTTC
TRBJ1-1 | TRBV14 | - | - | CASSQHLKNTEAFF | TGTGCCAGCAGCCAACACTTGAAGAACACTGAAGCTTTCTTT
TRBJ1-2 | TRBV2 | - | - | CASEPLEQGGYTF | TGTGCCAGCGAGCCCCTCGAGCAGGGTGGCTACACCTTC
TRBJ1-2 | TRBV29-1 | - | - | CSVRTPEGYGYTF | TGCAGCGTCCGGACCCCGGAGGGCTATGGCTACACCTTC
TRBJ2-1 | TRBV2 | TRBD1 | few | CASRPYFGTAGYNEQFF | TGTGCCAGCAGGCCGTACTTCGGGACAGCCGGCTACAATGAGCAGTTCTTC
TRBJ1-2 | TRBV13 | TRBD1 | - | CASRLVRGTYGYTF | TGTGCCAGCAGACTCGTCAGGGGGACCTATGGCTACACCTTC
TRBJ2-7 | TRBV25-1 | TRBD1 | - | CASSGRDRAYEQYF | TGTGCCAGCAGTGGCCGGGACAGAGCCTACGAGCAGTACTTC
TRBJ2-7 | TRBV27 | TRBD1 | - | CASSHPGQGEYEQYF | TGTGCCAGCAGTCATCCGGGACAGGGGGAATACGAGCAGTACTTC
TRBJ2-1 | TRBV7-7 | TRBD1 | - | CASSPGQGANNEQFF | TGTGCTAGCAGCCCGGGACAGGGGGCTAACAATGAGCAGTTCTTC
TRBJ1-1 | TRBV19 | - | - | CASRGQMNTEAFF | TGTGCCAGTAGAGGACAAATGAACACTGAAGCTTTCTTT
TRBJ2-1 | TRBV4-1 | TRBD2 | - | CASSPKLAGYYNEQFF | TGCGCCAGCAGCCCTAAACTAGCGGGGTACTACAATGAGCAGTTCTTC
TRBJ2-7 | TRBV15 | TRBD2 | - | CATSRASGGTTSYEQYF | TGTGCCACCAGCAGAGCCTCAGGCGGGACTACTTCTTACGAGCAGTACTTC
TRBJ2-7 | TRBV7-3 | - | - | CASSTPWSYEQYF | TGTGCCAGCTCGACACCCTGGTCCTACGAGCAGTACTTC
TRBJ2-5 | TRBV7-2 | TRBD2 | - | CASSTGLADQETQYF | TGTGCCAGCAGCACTGGACTAGCGGACCAAGAGACCCAGTACTTC
TRBJ1-4 | TRBV10-3 | - | - | CAISQRLVRRNEKLFF | TGTGCCATCAGCCAAAGGTTGGTCAGGAGGAATGAAAAACTGTTTTTT
TRBJ2-1 | TRBV7-6 | - | - | CASSLLYGSKANEQFF | TGTGCCAGCAGCCTCCTCTACGGGTCGAAGGCGAATGAGCAGTTCTTC
TRBJ1-1 | TRBV6-1 | TRBD1 | - | CASSEAGGGGVSTEAFF | TGTGCCAGCAGTGAAGCAGGTGGAGGGGGCGTGAGCACTGAAGCTTTCTTT
TRBJ2-2 | TRBV5-4 | - | - | CASSSRTVTGELFF | TGTGCCAGCAGCTCAAGGACAGTCACCGGGGAGCTGTTTTTT
TRBJ1-2 | TRBV6-5 | - | - | CASRPTGYGYTF | TGTGCCAGCAGGCCGACTGGCTATGGCTACACCTTC
TRBJ2-5 | TRBV6-6 | TRBD2 | - | CASILAGGRETQYF | TGTGCCAGCATTTTAGCGGGAGGGCGGGAGACCCAGTACTTC
TRBJ1-1 | TRBV30 | - | - | CAWSPRRGAEAFF | TGTGCCTGGAGTCCAAGGAGGGGAGCTGAAGCTTTCTTT
TRBJ2-2 | TRBV5-1 | TRBD1 | - | CASSLEQGWSGELFF | TGCGCCAGCAGCTTGGAACAGGGGTGGTCCGGGGAGCTGTTTTTT
TRBJ1-5 | TRBV28 | TRBD1 | - | CASRETGGGSQPQHF | TGTGCCAGCAGAGAGACAGGGGGAGGTAGTCAGCCCCAGCATTTT
TRBJ1-4 | TRBV21-1 | - | - | CASSKGAGTALFTSSNEKLFF | TGTGCCAGCAGCAAAGGCGCCGGGACAGCCCTCTTTACTTCCTCTAATGAAAAACTGTTTTTT
TRBJ2-1 | TRBV7-9 | - | - | CASSLVLRVRDEQFF | TGTGCCAGCAGCTTAGTTTTGCGGGTCCGGGATGAGCAGTTCTTC
TRBJ1-1 | TRBV28 | - | - | CASRRPTGGRAFF | TGTGCCAGCAGAAGGCCGACCGGGGGGCGTGCTTTCTTT
TRBJ2-5 | TRBV9 | - | - | CASSAGRETQYF | TGTGCCAGCAGCGCCGGCAGGGAGACCCAGTACTTC